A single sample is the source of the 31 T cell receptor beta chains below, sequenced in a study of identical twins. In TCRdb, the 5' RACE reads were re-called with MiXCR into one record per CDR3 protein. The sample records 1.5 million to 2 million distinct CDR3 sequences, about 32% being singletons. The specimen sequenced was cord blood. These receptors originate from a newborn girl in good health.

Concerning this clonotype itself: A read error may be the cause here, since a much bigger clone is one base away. CDR3 amino acids: CAISEGYRFQETQFF. DNA of the CDR3: TGTGCCATCAGTGAGGGGTACAGGTTCCAAGAGACCCAGTTCTTC. V and J are TRBV10-3 and TRBJ2-5, with D tentatively TRBD1 (5 bases). The assigned J gene may be wrong: the sequence end matches TRBJ2-1 better. The germline V gene encodes CDR1 ENHRY and CDR2 SYGVKD. The length of the CDR3 is 15 residues.

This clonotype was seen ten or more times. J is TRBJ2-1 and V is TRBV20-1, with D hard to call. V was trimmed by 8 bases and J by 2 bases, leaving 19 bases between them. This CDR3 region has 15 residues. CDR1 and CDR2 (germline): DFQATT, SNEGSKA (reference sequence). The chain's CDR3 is CSSTEATLAYNEQFF. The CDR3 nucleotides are TGCAGTTCTACCGAGGCTACTCTTGCCTACAATGAGCAGTTCTTC.

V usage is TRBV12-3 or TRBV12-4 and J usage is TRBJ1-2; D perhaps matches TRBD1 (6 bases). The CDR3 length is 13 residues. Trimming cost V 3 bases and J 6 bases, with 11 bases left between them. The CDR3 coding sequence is TGTGCCAGCAGTTTGGGGACACCCCATGGCTACACCTTC. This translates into CASSLGTPHGYTF.

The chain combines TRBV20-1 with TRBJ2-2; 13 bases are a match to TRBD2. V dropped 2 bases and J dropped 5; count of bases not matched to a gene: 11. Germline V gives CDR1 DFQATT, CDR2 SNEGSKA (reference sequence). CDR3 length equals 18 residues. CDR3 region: CSARSTSGGTSRTGELFF. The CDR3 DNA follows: TGCAGTGCTAGATCGACTAGCGGGGGGACTTCACGGACCGGGGAGCTGTTTTTT.

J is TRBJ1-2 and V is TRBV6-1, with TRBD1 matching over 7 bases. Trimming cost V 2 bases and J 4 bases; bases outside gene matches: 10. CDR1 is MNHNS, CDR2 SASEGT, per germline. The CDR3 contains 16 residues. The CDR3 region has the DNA TGTGCCAGCAGTGAAAAGGGAGGGGGCGCGGGCTATGGCTACACCTTC. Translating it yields CASSEKGGGAGYGYTF.

CDR3 sequence: CSGGLAGGPNTGELFF. The CDR3 coding sequence is TGCAGTGGCGGACTAGCGGGAGGGCCGAACACCGGGGAGCTGTTTTTT. This sequence joins TRBV20-1 and TRBJ2-2; the match to TRBD2 covers 15 bases. J was trimmed by 0 bases and V by 7 bases; bases with no gene match: 3. This CDR3 has 16 residues. The germline gives CDR1 DFQATT, CDR2 SNEGSKA (reference sequence).

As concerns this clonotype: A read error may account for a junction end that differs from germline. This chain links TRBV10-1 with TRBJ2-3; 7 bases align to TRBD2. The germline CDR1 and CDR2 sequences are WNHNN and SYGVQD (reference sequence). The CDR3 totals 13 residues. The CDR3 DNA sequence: TGCGTCAGCAGCAGCGGGGTAACAGATACGCAGTATTTT. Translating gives CVSSSGVTDTQYF.

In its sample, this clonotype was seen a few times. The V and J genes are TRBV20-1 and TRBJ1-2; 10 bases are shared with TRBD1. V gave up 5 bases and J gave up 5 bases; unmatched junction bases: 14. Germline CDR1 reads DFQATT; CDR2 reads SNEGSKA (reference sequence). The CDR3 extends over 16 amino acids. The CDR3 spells CSALLETGGDWYGYTF. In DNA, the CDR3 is TGCAGTGCTCTCCTCGAGACAGGGGGCGATTGGTATGGCTACACCTTC.

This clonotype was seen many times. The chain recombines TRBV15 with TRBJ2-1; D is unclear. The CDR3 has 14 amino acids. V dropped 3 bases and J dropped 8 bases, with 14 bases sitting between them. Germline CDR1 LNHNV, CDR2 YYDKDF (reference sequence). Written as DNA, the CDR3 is TGTGCCACCAGCAGTAATGCCCATTTCTATGAGCAGTTCTTC. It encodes CATSSNAHFYEQFF.

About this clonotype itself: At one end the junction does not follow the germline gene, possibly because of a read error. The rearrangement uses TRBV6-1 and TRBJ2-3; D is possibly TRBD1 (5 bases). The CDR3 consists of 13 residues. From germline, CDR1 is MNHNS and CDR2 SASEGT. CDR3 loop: CASRGFATGTQYF. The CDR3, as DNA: TGTGCCAGCCGAGGTTTTGCAACAGGTACGCAGTATTTT.

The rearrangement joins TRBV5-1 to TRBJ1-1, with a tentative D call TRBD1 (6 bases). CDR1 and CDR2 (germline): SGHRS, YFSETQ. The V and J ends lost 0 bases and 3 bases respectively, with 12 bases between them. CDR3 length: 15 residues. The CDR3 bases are TGCGCCAGCAGCTTGGACAGGGCGGAGGACACTGAAGCTTTCTTT. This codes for CASSLDRAEDTEAFF.

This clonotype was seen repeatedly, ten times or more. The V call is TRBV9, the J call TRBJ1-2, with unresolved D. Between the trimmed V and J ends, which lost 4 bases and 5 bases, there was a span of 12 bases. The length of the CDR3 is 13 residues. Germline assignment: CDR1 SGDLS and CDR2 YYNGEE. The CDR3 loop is CASSSQRSYGYTF. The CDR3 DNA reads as TGTGCCAGCAGCTCCCAACGGAGTTATGGCTACACCTTC.

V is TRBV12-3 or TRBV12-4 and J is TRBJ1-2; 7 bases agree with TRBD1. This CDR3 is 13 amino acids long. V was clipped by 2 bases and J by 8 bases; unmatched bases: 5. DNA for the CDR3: TGTGCCAGCAGTTTAAGCAGGGGGGCCGGCTACACCTTC. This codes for CASSLSRGAGYTF.

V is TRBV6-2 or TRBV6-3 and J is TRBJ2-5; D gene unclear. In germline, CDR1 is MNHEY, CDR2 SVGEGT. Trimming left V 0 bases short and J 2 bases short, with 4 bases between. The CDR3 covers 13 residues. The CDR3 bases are TGTGCCAGCAGTTACTCGAGACAAGAGACCCAGTACTTC. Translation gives CASSYSRQETQYF.

For the CDR3, the DNA is TGTGCTAGTGGTTTGGAAGACAGGGGATGGGATACGCAGTATTTT. It specifies CASGLEDRGWDTQYF. The chain carries TRBV12-5 and TRBJ2-3; TRBD1 agrees at 8 bases. This CDR3 comprises 15 residues. The junction had 6 bases not matched to a gene; V was cut back by 1 base and J by 6 bases. Germline CDR1 is LGHNT and CDR2 is FRNRAP.

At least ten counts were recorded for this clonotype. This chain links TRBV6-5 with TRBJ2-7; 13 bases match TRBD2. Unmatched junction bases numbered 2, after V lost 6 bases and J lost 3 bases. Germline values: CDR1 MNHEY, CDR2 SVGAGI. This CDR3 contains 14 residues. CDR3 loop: CASRRTSGSYEQYF. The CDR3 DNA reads TGTGCCAGCAGGCGGACTAGCGGGAGCTACGAGCAGTACTTC.

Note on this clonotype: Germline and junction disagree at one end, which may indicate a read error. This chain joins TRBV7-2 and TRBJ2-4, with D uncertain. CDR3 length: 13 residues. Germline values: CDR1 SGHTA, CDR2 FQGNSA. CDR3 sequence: CASSVIRGYEQCF. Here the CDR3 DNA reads TGTGCCAGCAGCGTCATAAGAGGCTACGAGCAGTGCTTC.

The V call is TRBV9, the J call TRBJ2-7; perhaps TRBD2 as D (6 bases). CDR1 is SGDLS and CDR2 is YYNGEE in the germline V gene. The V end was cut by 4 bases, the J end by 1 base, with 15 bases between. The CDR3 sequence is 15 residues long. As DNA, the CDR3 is TGTGCCAGCAGCCCTTGGACGGAGGGGTCCTACGAGCAGTACTTC. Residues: CASSPWTEGSYEQYF.

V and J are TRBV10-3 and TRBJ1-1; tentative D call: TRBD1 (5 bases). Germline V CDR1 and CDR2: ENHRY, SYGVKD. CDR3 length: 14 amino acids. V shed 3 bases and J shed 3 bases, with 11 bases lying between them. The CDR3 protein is CAISDAREYTEAFF. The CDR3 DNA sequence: TGTGCCATCAGTGATGCCAGGGAGTACACTGAAGCTTTCTTT.

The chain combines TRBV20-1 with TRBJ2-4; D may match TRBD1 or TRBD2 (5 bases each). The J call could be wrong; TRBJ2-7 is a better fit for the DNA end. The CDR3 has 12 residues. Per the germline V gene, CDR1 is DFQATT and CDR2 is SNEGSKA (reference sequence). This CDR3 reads CSARVGPREQYF. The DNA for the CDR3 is TGCAGTGCTAGAGTGGGACCACGCGAGCAGTACTTC.

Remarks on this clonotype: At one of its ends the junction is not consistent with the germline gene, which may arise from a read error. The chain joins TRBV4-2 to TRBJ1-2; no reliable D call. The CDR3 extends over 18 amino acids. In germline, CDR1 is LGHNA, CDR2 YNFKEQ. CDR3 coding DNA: TGTGCCGGCAGCCAATGGGCAGGTGCATCCTCGTCTTCCTATGGCTACACCTTC. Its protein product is CAGSQWAGASSSSYGYTF.

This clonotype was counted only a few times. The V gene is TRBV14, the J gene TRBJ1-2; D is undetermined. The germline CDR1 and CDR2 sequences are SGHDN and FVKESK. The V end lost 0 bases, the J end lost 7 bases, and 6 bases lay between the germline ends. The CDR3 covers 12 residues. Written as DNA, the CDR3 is TGTGCCAGCAGCCAAGATTGGAGTGGCTACACCTTC. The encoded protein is CASSQDWSGYTF.

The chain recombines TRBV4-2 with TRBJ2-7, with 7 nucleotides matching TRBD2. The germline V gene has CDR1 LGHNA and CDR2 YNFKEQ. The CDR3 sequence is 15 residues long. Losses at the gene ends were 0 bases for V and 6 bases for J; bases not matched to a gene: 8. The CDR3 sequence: CASSQDRTRGGEQYF. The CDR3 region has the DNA TGTGCCAGCAGCCAAGATCGGACTAGAGGAGGCGAGCAGTACTTC.

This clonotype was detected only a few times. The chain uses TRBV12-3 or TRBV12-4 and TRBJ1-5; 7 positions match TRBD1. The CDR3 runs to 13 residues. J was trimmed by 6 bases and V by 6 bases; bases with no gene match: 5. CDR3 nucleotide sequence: TGTGCCAGCAGGCAGGGGGGTATTCAGCCCCAGCATTTT. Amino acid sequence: CASRQGGIQPQHF.

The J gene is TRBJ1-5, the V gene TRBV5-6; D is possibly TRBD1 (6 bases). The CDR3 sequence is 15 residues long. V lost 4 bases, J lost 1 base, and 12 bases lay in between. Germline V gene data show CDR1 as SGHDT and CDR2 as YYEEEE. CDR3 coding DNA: TGTGCCAGCAGCGTTACAGGGCTCAGCAATCAGCCCCAGCATTTT. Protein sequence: CASSVTGLSNQPQHF.

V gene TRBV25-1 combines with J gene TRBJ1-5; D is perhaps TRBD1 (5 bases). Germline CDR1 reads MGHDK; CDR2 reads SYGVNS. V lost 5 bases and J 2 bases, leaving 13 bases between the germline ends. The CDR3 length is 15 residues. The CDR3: CASSSGVGGNQPQHF. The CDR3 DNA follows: TGTGCCAGCAGTTCGGGGGTGGGAGGCAATCAGCCCCAGCATTTT.

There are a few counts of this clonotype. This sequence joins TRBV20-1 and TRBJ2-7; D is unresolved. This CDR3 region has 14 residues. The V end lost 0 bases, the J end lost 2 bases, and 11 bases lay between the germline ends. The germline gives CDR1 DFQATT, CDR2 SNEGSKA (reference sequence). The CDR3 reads CSARDLGYTYEQYF. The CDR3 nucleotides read TGCAGTGCTAGAGATTTGGGCTATACCTACGAGCAGTACTTC.

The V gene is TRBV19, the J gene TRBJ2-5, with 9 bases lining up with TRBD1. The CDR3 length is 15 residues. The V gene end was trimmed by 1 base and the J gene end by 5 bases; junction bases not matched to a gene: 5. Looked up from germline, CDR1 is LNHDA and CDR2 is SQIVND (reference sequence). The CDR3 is CASSIGQGVVETQYF. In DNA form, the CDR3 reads TGTGCCAGTAGTATAGGACAGGGGGTTGTCGAGACCCAGTACTTC.

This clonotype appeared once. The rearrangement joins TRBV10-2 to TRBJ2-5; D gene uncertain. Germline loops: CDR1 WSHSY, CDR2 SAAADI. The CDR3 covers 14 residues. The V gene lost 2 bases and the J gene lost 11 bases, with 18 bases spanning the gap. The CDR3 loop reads CASSEANPVTEQYF. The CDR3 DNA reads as TGCGCCAGCAGTGAGGCTAACCCCGTCACGGAGCAGTACTTC.

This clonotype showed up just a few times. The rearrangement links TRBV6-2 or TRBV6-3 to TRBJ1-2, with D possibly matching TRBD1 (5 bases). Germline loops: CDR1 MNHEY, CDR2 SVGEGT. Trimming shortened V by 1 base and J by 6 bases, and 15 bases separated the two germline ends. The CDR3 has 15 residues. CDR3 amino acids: CASSYFGRGMNGYTF. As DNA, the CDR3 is TGTGCCAGCAGTTACTTCGGGAGGGGCATGAATGGCTACACCTTC.

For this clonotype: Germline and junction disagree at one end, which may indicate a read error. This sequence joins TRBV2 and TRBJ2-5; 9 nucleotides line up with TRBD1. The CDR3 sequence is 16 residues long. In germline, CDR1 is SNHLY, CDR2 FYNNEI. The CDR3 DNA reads TGTGCCAGCAGTAATGTCTTTTGGACAGGGGAAGAGGCCCAGTACTTC. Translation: CASSNVFWTGEEAQYF. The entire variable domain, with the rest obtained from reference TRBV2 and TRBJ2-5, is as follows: EPEVTQTPSHQVTQMGQEVILRCVPISNHLYFYWYRQILGQKVEFLVSFYNNEISEKSEIFDDQFSVERPDGSNFTLKIRSTKLEDSAMYFCASSNVFWTGEEAQYFGPGTRLLVL.